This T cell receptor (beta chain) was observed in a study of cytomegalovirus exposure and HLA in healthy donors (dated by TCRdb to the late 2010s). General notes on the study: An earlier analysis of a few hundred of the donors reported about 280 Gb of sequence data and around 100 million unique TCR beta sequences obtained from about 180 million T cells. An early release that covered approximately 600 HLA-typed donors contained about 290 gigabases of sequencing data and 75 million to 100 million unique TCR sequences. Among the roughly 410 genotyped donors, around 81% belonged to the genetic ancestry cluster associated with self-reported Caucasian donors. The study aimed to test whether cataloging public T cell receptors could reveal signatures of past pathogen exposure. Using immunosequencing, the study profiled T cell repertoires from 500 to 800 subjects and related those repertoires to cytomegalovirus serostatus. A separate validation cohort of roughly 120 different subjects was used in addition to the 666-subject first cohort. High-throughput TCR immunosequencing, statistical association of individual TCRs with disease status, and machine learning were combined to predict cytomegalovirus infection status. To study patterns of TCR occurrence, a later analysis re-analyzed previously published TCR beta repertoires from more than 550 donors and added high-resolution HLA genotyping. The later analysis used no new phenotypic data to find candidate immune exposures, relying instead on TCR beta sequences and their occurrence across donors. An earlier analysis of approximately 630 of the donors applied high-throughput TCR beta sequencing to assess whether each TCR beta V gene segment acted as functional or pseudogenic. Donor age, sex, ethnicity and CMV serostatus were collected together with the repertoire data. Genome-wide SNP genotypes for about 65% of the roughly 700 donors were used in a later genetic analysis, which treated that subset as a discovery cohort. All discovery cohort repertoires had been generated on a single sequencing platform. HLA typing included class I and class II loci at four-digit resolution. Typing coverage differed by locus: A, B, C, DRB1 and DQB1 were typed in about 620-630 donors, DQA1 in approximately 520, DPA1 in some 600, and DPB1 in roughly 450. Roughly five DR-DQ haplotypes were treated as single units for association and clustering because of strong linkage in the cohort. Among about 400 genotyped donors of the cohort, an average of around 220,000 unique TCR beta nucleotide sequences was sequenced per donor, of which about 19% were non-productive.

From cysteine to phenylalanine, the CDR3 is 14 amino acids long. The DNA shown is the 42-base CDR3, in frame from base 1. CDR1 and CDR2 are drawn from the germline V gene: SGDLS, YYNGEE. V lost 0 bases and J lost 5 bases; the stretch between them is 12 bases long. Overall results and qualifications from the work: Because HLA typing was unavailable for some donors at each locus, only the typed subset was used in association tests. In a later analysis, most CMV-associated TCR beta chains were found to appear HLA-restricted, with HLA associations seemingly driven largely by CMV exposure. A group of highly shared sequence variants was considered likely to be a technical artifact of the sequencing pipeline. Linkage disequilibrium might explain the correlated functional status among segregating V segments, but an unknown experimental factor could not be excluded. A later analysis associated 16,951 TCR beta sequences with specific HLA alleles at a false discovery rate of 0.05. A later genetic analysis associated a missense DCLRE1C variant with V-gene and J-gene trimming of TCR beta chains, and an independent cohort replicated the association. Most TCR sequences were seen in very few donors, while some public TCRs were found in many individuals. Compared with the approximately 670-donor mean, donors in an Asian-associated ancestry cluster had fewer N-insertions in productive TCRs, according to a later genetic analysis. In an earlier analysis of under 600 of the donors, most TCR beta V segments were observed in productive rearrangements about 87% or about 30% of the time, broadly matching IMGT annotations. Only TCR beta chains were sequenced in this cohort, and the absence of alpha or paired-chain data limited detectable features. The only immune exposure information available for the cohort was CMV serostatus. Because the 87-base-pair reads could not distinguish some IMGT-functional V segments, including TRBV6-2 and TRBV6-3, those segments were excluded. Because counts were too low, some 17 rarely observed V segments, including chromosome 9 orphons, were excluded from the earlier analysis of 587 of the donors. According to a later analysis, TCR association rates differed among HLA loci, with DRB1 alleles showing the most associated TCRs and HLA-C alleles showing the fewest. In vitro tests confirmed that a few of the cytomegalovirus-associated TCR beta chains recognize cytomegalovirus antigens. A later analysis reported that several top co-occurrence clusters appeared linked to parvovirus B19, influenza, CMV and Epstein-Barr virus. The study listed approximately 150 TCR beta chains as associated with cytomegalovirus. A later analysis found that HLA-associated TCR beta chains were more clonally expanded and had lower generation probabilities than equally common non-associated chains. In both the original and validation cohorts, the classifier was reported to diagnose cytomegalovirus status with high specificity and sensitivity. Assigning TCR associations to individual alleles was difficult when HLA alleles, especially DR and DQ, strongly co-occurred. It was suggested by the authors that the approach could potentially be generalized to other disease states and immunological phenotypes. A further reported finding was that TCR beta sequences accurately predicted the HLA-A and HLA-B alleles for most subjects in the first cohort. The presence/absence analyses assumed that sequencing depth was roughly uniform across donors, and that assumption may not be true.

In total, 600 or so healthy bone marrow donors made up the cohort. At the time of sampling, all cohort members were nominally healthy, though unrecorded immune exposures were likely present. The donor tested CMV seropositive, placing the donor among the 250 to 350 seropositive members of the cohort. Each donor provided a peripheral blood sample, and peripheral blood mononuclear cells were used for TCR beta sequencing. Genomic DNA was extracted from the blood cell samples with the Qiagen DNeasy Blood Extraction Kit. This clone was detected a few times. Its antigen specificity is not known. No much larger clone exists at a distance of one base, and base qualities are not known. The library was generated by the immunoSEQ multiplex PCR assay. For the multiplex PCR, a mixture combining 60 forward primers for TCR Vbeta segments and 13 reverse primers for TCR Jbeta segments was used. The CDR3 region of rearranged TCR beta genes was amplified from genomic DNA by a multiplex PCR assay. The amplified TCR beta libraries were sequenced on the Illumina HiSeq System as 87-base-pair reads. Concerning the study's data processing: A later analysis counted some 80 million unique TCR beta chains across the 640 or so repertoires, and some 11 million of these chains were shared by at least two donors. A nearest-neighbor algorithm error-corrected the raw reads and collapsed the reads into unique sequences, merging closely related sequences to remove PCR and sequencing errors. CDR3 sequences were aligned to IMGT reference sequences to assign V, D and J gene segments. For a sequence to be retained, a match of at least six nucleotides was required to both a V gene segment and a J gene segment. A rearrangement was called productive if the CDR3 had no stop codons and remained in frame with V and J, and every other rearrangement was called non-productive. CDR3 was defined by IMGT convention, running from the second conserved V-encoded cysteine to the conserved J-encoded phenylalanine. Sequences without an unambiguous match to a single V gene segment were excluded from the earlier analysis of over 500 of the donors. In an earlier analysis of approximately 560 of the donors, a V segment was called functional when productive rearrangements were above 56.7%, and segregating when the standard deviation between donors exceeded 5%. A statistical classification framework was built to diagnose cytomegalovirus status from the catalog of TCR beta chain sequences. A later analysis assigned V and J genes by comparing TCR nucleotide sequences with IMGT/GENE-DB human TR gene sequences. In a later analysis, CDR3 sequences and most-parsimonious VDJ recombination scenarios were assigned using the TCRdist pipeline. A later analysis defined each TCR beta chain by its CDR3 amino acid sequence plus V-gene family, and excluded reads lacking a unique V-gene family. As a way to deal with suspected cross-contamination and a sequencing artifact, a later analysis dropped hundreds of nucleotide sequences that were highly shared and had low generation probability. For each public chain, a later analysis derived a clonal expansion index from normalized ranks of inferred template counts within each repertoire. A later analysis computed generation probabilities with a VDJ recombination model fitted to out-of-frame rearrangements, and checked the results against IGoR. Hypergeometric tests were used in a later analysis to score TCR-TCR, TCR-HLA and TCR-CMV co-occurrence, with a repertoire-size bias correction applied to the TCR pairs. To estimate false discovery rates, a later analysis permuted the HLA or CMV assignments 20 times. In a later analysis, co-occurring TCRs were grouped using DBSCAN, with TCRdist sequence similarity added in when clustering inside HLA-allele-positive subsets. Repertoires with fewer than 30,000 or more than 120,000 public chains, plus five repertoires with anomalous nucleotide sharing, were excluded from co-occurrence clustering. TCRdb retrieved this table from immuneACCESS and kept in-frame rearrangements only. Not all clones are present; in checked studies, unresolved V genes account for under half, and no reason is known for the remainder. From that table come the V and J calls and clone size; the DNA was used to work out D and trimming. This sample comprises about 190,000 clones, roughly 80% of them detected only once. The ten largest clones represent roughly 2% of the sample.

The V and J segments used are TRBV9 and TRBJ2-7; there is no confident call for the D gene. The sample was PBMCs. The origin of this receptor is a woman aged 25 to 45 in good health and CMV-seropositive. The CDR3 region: CASSVAYNPNEQYF. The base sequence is TGTGCCAGCAGCGTAGCTTACAATCCCAACGAGCAGTACTTC.